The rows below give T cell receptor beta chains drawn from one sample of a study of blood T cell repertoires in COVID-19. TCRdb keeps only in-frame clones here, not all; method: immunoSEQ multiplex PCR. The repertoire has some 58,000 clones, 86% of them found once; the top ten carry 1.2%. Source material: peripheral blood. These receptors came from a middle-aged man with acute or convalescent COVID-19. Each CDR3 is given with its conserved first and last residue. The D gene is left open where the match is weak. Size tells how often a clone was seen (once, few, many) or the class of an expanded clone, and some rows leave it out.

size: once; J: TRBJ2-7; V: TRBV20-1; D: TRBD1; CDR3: CSAQTGYEQYF; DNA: TGCAGTGCCCAGACAGGGTACGAGCAGTACTTC
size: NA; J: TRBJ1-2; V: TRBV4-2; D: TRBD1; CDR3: CASSQDHGQGNGYTF; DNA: TGTGCCAGCAGCCAAGATCACGGACAGGGTAATGGCTACACCTTC
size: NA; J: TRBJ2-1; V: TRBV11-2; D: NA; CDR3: CASSYGFSPPNEQFF; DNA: TGTGCCAGCAGCTACGGGTTCAGCCCCCCCAATGAGCAGTTCTTC
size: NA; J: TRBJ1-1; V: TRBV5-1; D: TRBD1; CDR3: CASSAQGVNTEAFF; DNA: TGCGCCAGCAGCGCGCAGGGGGTTAACACTGAAGCTTTCTTT
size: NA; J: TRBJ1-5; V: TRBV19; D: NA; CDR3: CASKGREFQPQHF; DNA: TGTGCCAGTAAGGGCAGGGAATTTCAGCCCCAGCATTTT
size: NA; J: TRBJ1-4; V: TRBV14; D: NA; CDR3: CASSKRAGPNEKLFF; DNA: TGTGCCAGCAGCAAACGGGCAGGGCCTAATGAAAAACTGTTTTTT
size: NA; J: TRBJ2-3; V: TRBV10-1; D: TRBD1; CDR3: CASSPSFRTGADTQYF; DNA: TGCGCCAGCAGTCCGAGCTTCAGGACAGGGGCCGATACGCAGTATTTT
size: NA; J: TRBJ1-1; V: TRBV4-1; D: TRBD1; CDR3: CASSQVQGENTEAFF; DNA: TGCGCCAGCAGCCAAGTACAGGGGGAGAACACTGAAGCTTTCTTT
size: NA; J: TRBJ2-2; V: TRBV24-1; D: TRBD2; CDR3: CATIGLAGAGELFF; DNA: TGTGCCACCATCGGACTAGCGGGGGCCGGGGAGCTGTTTTTT
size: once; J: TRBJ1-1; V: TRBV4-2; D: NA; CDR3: CASSQVPDRSNTEAFF; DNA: TGTGCCAGCAGCCAAGTTCCGGACAGATCGAACACTGAAGCTTTCTTT
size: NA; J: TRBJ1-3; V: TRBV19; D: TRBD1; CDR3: CASSMGVGTGVGNTIYF; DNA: TGTGCCAGTAGTATGGGCGTAGGGACAGGGGTCGGAAACACCATATATTTT
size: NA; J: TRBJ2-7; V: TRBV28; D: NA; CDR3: CASKGTVYEQYF; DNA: TGTGCCAGCAAAGGGACTGTCTACGAGCAGTACTTC
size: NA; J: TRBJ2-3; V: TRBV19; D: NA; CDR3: CASSGGADTQYF; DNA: TGTGCCAGTAGTGGGGGCGCAGATACGCAGTATTTT
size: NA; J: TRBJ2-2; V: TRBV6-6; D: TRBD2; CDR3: CASSLAGDTGELFF; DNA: TGTGCCAGCAGTCTAGCGGGTGATACGGGGGAGCTGTTTTTT
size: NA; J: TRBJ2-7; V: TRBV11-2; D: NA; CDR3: CASSEMGGQYF; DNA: TGTGCCAGTTCCGAAATGGGGGGGCAGTACTTC
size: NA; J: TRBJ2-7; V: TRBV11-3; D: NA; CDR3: CASSPMGRGSYEQYF; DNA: TGTGCCAGCAGCCCGATGGGCCGGGGCTCCTACGAGCAGTACTTC
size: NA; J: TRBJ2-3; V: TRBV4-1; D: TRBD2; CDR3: CASSYSTSGGTDTQYF; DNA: TGCGCCAGCAGCTACTCTACTAGCGGGGGCACAGATACGCAGTATTTT
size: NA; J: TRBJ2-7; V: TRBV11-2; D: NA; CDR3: CASSWTEHYEQYF; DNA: TGTGCCAGCAGCTGGACAGAGCACTACGAGCAGTACTTC
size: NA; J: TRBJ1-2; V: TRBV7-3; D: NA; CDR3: CASSTSGGGGYTF; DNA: TGTGCCAGCAGCACCTCGGGAGGCGGTGGCTACACCTTC
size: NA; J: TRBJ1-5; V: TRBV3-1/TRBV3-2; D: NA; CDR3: CASSQVSGQPQHF; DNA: TGTGCCAGCAGCCAAGTCAGTGGTCAGCCCCAGCATTTT
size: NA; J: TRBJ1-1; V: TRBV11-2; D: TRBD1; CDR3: CASSLSSGGTEAFF; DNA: TGTGCCAGCAGCTTATCGTCAGGGGGAACTGAAGCTTTCTTT
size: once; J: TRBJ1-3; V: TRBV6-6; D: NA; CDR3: CATNRGSSGNTIYF; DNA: TGTGCCACGAACCGGGGAAGCTCTGGAAACACCATATATTTT